This T cell receptor beta chain was retrieved from a study of T cell responses to AZD1222 COVID-19 vaccine. Second-dose intervals of approximately 4 or approximately 12 weeks were pooled. Sequencing used immunoSEQ multiplex PCR; TCRdb keeps in-frame clones, though not all of them. The table lists about 77,000 clones, more than 85% of them singletons. The sequence was obtained from an adult who received the AZD1222 COVID-19 vaccine. This specimen consisted of peripheral blood, obtained 28 days after the second AZD1222 dose.

This CDR3 is CASSEFIGTESNGYTF. The CDR3 coding sequence is TGTGCCAGCAGTGAATTTATCGGGACAGAATCTAATGGCTACACCTTC. The chain uses TRBV25-1 and TRBJ1-2; 7 bases map to TRBD1. With V trimmed by 1 base and J by 6 bases, 11 bases remained unmatched. This CDR3 spans 16 amino acids. CDR1 and CDR2 (germline): MGHDK, SYGVNS.